Below are 8 T cell receptor beta chains sequenced from a single sample in a study of T cell responses to AZD1222 COVID-19 vaccine. Assay used: immunoSEQ multiplex PCR; TCRdb lists only in-frame clones, some missing. The sample yields some 130,000 clones, about 90% seen once. This material consisted of peripheral blood, taken on day 0 of AZD1222 vaccination. These receptors all come from an adult in good health.

The chain carries TRBV5-6 and TRBJ1-2; D not resolved. CDR1 SGHDT and CDR2 YYEEEE come from the germline V gene. The length of the CDR3 is 15 residues. Trimming took off 4 bases at V and 4 bases at J, with 17 bases between the two ends. The CDR3 region has the DNA TGTGCCAGCAGCCCCGGGAGCTGGACGCTCTATGGCTACACCTTC. This sequence encodes CASSPGSWTLYGYTF.

The rearrangement uses TRBV29-1 and TRBJ1-2, with unresolved D. Trimming took off 5 bases at V and 0 bases at J, with 13 bases between the two ends. The CDR3 is 14 residues long. Germline CDR1 SQVTM, CDR2 ANQGSEA. The CDR3 spells CSVRRSKANYGYTF. CDR3 bases: TGCAGCGTTCGAAGAAGCAAGGCTAACTATGGCTACACCTTC.

This clone was counted a single time. V gene TRBV11-2 combines with J gene TRBJ1-2; 8 nucleotides align to TRBD1. From germline, CDR1 is SGHAT and CDR2 FQNNGV. The length of the CDR3 is 15 residues. Losses at the gene ends were 2 bases for V and 7 bases for J; bases not matched to a gene: 9. CDR3 coding DNA: TGTGCCAGCAGCTTAACTCGGCAGGGGGCTAGTGGCTACACCTTC. This gives the protein CASSLTRQGASGYTF. The full variable domain, its missing parts supplied by reference TRBV11-2 and TRBJ1-2, is EAGVAQSPRYKIIEKRQSVAFWCNPISGHATLYWYQQILGQGPKLLIQFQNNGVVDDSQLPKDRFSAERLKGVDSTLKIQPAKLEDSAVYLCASSLTRQGASGYTFGSGTRLTVV.

This clone showed up just once. The V and J genes are TRBV7-9 and TRBJ2-1, with 9 bases that match TRBD2. CDR1 SEHNR and CDR2 FQNEAQ come from the germline V gene (reference sequence). The junction had 7 bases not matched to a gene; V was cut back by 4 bases and J by 3 bases. The CDR3 is made up of 16 amino acids. The CDR3 protein is CASSSTGTSSYNEQFF. DNA for the CDR3: TGTGCCAGCAGCTCCACCGGGACTAGCAGCTACAATGAGCAGTTCTTC.

V is TRBV28 and J is TRBJ1-5, with 9 bases that match TRBD1. The CDR3 has 16 residues. The V gene's germline CDR1 is MDHEN and CDR2 SYDVKM. The trim removed 2 bases at V and 3 bases at J, leaving 5 bases unmatched. This CDR3 is CASSLPGTGFNQPQHF. The CDR3 coding sequence is TGTGCCAGCAGTTTACCCGGGACAGGGTTCAATCAGCCCCAGCATTTT.

This sequence joins TRBV6-5 and TRBJ1-5; weak D call: TRBD1 (5 bases). Germline loops: CDR1 MNHEY, CDR2 SVGAGI. The V end lost 8 bases, the J end lost 7 bases, and 15 bases lay between the germline ends. The CDR3 has 13 residues. CDR3 sequence reads: CASGLGGRQPQHF. In nucleotides, the CDR3 is TGTGCCAGCGGGCTCGGGGGACGACAGCCCCAGCATTTT.

This clone was recorded only once. The V gene is TRBV6-5, the J gene TRBJ1-1; no firm D call. Germline V gene sequence: CDR1 MNHEY, CDR2 SVGAGI. V was shortened by 9 bases and J by 4 bases, with 21 bases between the two germline ends. The CDR3 extends over 15 amino acids. The CDR3, as DNA: TGTGCCAGTTCACCCAGGCGCCTTTGGGGCACTGAAGCTTTCTTT. This encodes CASSPRRLWGTEAFF.

This clone was observed a handful of times. V and J are TRBV19 and TRBJ1-1; the D gene is possibly TRBD1 (6 bases). With 5 bases removed from V and 3 bases from J, the gap between germline ends came to 13 bases. This CDR3 has 14 amino acids. Germline CDR1 LNHDA, CDR2 SQIVND (reference sequence). CDR3 protein: CASSLGPGDTEAFF. The CDR3 DNA is TGTGCCAGTAGTCTTGGACCAGGGGACACTGAAGCTTTCTTT.